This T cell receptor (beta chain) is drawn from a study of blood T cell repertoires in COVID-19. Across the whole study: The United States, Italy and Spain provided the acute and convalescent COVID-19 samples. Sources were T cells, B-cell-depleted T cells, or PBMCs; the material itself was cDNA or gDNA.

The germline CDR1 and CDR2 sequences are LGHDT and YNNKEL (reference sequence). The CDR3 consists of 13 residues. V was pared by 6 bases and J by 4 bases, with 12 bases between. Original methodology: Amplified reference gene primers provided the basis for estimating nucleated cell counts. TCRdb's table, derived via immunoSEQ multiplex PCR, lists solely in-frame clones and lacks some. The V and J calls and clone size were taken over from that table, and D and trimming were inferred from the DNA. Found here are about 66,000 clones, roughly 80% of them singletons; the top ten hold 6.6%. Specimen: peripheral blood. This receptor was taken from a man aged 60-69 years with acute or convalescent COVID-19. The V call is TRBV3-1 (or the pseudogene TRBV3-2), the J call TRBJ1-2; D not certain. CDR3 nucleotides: TGTGCCAGCAGGGAGGCAGGAGCCTATGGCTACACCTTC. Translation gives CASREAGAYGYTF.